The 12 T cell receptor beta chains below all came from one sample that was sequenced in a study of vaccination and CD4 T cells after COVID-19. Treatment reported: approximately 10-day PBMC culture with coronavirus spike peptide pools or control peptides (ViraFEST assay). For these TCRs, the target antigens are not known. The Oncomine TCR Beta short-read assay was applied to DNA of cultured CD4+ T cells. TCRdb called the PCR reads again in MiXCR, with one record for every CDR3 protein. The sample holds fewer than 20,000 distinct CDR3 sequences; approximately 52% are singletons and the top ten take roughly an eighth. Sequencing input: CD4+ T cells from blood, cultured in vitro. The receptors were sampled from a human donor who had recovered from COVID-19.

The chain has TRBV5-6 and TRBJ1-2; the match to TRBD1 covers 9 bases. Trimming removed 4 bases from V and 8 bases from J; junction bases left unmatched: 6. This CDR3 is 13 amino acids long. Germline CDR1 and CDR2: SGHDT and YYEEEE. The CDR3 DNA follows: TGTGCCAGCAGCGGGACACAGGGGGCGGGCTACACCTTC. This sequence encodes CASSGTQGAGYTF.

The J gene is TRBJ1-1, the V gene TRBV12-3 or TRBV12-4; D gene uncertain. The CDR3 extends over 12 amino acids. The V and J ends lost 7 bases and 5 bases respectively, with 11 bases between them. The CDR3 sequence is CASIKSRTEAFF. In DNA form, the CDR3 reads TGTGCCAGCATTAAGTCGAGAACTGAAGCTTTCTTT.

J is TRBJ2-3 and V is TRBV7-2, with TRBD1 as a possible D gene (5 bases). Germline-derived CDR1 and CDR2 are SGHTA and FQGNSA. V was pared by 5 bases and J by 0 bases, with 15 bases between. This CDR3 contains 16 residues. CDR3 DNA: TGTGCCAGCAGCCTAAATAGGGCAGGGAGCACAGATACGCAGTATTTT. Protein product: CASSLNRAGSTDTQYF.

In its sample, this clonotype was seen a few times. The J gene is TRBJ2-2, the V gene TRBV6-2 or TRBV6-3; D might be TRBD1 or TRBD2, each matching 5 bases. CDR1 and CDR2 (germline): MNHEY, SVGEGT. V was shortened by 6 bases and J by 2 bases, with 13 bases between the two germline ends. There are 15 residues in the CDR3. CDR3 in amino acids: CASRKGTVNTGELFF. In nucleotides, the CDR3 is TGTGCCAGCAGGAAGGGGACCGTCAACACCGGGGAGCTGTTTTTT.

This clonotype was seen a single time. The CDR3: CASSATRDNPGTDTQYF. For the CDR3, the DNA is TGTGCCAGCAGCGCTACGCGGGACAACCCCGGCACAGATACGCAGTATTTT. The rearrangement joins TRBV4-2 to TRBJ2-3; tentatively, D is TRBD1 or TRBD2 (6 bases each). The CDR3 consists of 17 residues. V lost 5 bases and J 1 base, leaving 19 bases between the germline ends. Germline V gene sequence: CDR1 LGHNA, CDR2 YNFKEQ.

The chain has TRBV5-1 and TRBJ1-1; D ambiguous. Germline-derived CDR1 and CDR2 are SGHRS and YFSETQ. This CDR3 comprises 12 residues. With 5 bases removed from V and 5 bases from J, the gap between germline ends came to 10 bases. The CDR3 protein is CASSSGRTEAFF. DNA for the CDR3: TGCGCCAGCAGTTCCGGGAGGACTGAAGCTTTCTTT.

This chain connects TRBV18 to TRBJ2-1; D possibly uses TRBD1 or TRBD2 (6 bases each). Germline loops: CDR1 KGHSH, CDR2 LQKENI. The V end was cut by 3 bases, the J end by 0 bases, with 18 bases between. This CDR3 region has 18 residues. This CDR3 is CASSPLGGLASSYNEQFF. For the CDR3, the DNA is TGTGCCAGCTCACCGCTGGGGGGCCTAGCGAGCTCCTACAATGAGCAGTTCTTC.

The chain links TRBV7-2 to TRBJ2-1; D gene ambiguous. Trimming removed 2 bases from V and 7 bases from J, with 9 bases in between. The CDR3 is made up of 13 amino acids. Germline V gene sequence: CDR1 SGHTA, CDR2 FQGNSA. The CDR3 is CASSLNSWNEQFF. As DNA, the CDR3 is TGTGCCAGCAGCTTAAATAGCTGGAATGAGCAGTTCTTC.

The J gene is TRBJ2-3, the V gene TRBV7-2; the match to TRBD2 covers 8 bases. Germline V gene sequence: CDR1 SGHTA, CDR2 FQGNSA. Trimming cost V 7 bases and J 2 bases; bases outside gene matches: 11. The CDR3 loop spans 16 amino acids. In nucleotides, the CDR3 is TGTGCCAGCACTACGCGGGCGGGAGGACCCACAGATACGCAGTATTTT. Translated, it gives CASTTRAGGPTDTQYF.

This CDR3 reads CASRWGQNTGELFF. The DNA of the CDR3 is TGTGCCAGCAGGTGGGGGCAGAACACCGGGGAGCTGTTTTTT. The rearrangement links TRBV7-2 to TRBJ2-2; tentative D call: TRBD1 (6 bases). Looked up from germline, CDR1 is SGHTA and CDR2 is FQGNSA. The CDR3 is made up of 14 amino acids. The V end was cut by 6 bases, the J end by 1 base, with 9 bases between.

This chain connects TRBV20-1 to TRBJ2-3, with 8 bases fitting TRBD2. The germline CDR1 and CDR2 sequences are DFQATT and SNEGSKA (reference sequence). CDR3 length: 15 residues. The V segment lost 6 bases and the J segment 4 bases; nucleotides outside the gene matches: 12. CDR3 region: CSARTSGRVPDTQYF. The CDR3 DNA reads TGCAGTGCCCGTACTAGCGGAAGAGTCCCAGATACGCAGTATTTT.

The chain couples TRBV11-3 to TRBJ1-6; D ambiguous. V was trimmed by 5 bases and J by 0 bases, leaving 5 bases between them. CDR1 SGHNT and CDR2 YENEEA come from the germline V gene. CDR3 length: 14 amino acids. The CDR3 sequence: CASSPGSYNSPLHF. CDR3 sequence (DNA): TGTGCCAGCAGCCCGGGCTCCTATAATTCACCCCTCCACTTT. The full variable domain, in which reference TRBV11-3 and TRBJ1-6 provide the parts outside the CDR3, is EAGVVQSPRYKIIEKKQPVAFWCNPISGHNTLYWYLQNLGQGPELLIRYENEEAVDDSQLPKDRFSAERLKGVDSTLKIQPAELGDSAVYLCASSPGSYNSPLHFGNGTRLTVT.